This entry concerns a single TCR beta chain. The sample is drawn from a study of blood T cells in healthy people across ages. A sample-barcoded 5' primer and a J-beta primer mix were used in a second PCR of roughly 7 to 11 cycles. TCRdb used MiXCR to reprocess the 5' RACE reads, holding one entry per CDR3 protein. The data hold 790,000 or so distinct CDR3 sequences, with 45% to 70% observed a single time. The clonotype was recovered from a man aged 35 to 55 in good health. Sequenced: blood.

The CDR3 is CASSFPPAGGPYGYTF. The DNA of the CDR3 is TGTGCCAGCAGTTTTCCCCCCGCAGGAGGGCCCTATGGCTACACCTTC. J is TRBJ1-2 and V is TRBV12-3 or TRBV12-4; the D is unclear. V lost 3 bases, J lost 4 bases, and 18 bases lay in between. The CDR3 runs to 16 residues.